These 14 T cell receptor beta chains share one sample of origin, sequenced in a study of OX40 agonist ivuxolimab in advanced cancers. The method behind the library was the immunoSEQ multiplex PCR assay. TCRdb's version of the immuneACCESS table is confined to in-frame rearrangements and falls short of the full clone set. An unresolved V gene accounts for under half of the shortfall where checked; the remainder is of unknown origin. The sample table shows about 44,000 clones, and approximately 80% are seen once. The ten largest clones add up to approximately 7.5% of the sample. The sample here was CD4+ or CD8+ T cells sorted from blood, taken in a trial of the OX40 agonist ivuxolimab. These receptors were collected from an adult with an advanced solid tumor such as melanoma, head and neck, liver or kidney cancer.

The chain links TRBV10-3 to TRBJ1-2; 7 bases match TRBD1. V gave up 3 bases and J gave up 5 bases; unmatched junction bases: 6. CDR1 ENHRY and CDR2 SYGVKD come from the germline V gene. The CDR3 covers 14 residues. DNA of the CDR3: TGTGCCATCAGTGAAGTCAGGGGGAGTTATGGCTACACCTTC. It translates to CAISEVRGSYGYTF.

The sample holds a few counts of this clone. The chain links TRBV6-5 to TRBJ2-6; unclear D gene. Germline CDR1 is MNHEY and CDR2 is SVGAGI. The CDR3 is 15 residues long. The V and J ends lost 6 bases and 0 bases respectively, with 9 bases between them. Written as DNA, the CDR3 is TGTGCCAGCAGCCGATTTATCTCTGGGGCCAACGTCCTGACTTTC. It specifies CASSRFISGANVLTF.

This clone was counted only a few times. The genes are TRBV5-6 and TRBJ1-2; 11 bases agree with TRBD1. Germline V gives CDR1 SGHDT, CDR2 YYEEEE. This CDR3 contains 16 residues. V dropped 3 bases and J dropped 2; count of bases not matched to a gene: 6. CDR3 sequence: CASSSTWTGGNYGYTF. As DNA, the CDR3 is TGTGCCAGCAGCTCGACGTGGACAGGGGGCAACTATGGCTACACCTTC.

This clone has only one observation. The chain employs TRBV6-4 and TRBJ2-5; no clear D gene. In germline, CDR1 is MRHNA, CDR2 SNTAGT. The CDR3 contains 13 residues. V dropped 6 bases and J dropped 1 base, with 9 bases sitting between them. The DNA for the CDR3 is TGTGCCAGCAGCCGCCAACTCCAAGAGACCCAGTACTTC. Amino acid sequence: CASSRQLQETQYF.

The gene calls are TRBV9 and TRBJ1-3, with no clear D. The CDR3 is 13 amino acids. CDR1 and CDR2 (germline): SGDLS, YYNGEE. Trimming removed 4 bases at V and 0 bases at J, with 5 bases between. The chain's CDR3 is CASSLHSGNTIYF. The DNA for the CDR3 is TGTGCCAGCAGCTTGCACTCTGGAAACACCATATATTTT. Together with reference TRBV9 and TRBJ1-3, the CDR3 gives the full variable domain: DSGVTQTPKHLITATGQRVTLRCSPRSGDLSVYWYQQSLDQGLQFLIQYYNGEERAKGNILERFSAQQFPDLHSELNLSSLELGDSALYFCASSLHSGNTIYFGEGSWLTVV.

The chain joins TRBV14 to TRBJ2-5, with 9 bases identical to TRBD1. There are 15 residues in the CDR3. V lost 4 bases, J lost 5 bases, and 8 bases stayed unmatched. Germline CDR1 reads SGHDN; CDR2 reads FVKESK. The CDR3 is CASSLQGAQGETQYF. The CDR3, as DNA: TGTGCCAGCAGCCTACAGGGGGCGCAGGGGGAGACCCAGTACTTC.

V is TRBV6-5 and J is TRBJ2-7; D assignment may be TRBD1 or TRBD2 (5 bases each). V was pared by 7 bases and J by 2 bases, with 15 bases between. This CDR3 comprises 14 residues. Germline V gene lookup returns CDR1 MNHEY and CDR2 SVGAGI. CDR3 nucleotide sequence: TGTGCCAGCACTTCCGGGGCGGGTCCCTACGAGCAGTACTTC. It yields the protein CASTSGAGPYEQYF.

This chain links TRBV10-1 with TRBJ1-1; perhaps TRBD1 as D (5 bases). The V end was cut by 3 bases, the J end by 4 bases, with 12 bases between. CDR1 and CDR2 (germline): WNHNN, SYGVQD (reference sequence). The CDR3 runs 14 residues. The CDR3 loop is CASSDGGGGTEAFF. Here the CDR3 DNA reads TGCGCCAGCAGTGATGGGGGTGGCGGCACTGAAGCTTTCTTT.

This chain joins TRBV4-1 and TRBJ2-1; a possible D gene is TRBD1 (6 bases). Trimming took off 4 bases at V and 3 bases at J, with 16 bases between the two ends. CDR3 length: 16 residues. Germline V CDR1 and CDR2: MGHRA, YSYEKL. The CDR3 DNA reads TGCGCCAGCAGCCCGTGGGGGCGAACAGGCTACAATGAGCAGTTCTTC. This codes for CASSPWGRTGYNEQFF.

This chain uses TRBV6-6 with TRBJ2-7; 7 bases line up with TRBD1. The CDR3 is 14 residues long. Germline-derived CDR1 and CDR2 are MNHNY and SVGAGI (reference sequence). With 7 bases clipped from V and 2 bases from J, the junction kept 8 bases outside the gene matches. DNA of the CDR3: TGTGCCAGCACCGCCCCGGGACAGACCTACGAGCAGTACTTC. Residues: CASTAPGQTYEQYF.

The chain employs TRBV27 and TRBJ2-7; the match to TRBD1 covers 11 bases. The trim removed 5 bases at V and 1 base at J, leaving 7 bases unmatched. Germline values: CDR1 MNHEY, CDR2 SMNVEV (reference sequence). This CDR3 spans 16 amino acids. CDR3 protein: CASSQSGTGGSYEQYF. CDR3 in DNA: TGTGCCAGCAGTCAATCCGGGACAGGGGGTTCCTACGAGCAGTACTTC.

V is TRBV6-1 and J is TRBJ2-5; 14 bases map to TRBD2. The CDR3 is 19 amino acids. The junction had 17 bases not matched to a gene; V was cut back by 4 bases and J by 7 bases. Germline V gene lookup returns CDR1 MNHNS and CDR2 SASEGT. The CDR3 protein is CASSGTSGRISQGPGTQYF. The DNA of the CDR3 is TGTGCCAGCAGTGGGACTAGCGGGAGGATCTCCCAGGGCCCCGGGACCCAGTACTTC.

This clone was found once. The chain couples TRBV30 to TRBJ2-6; TRBD2 agrees at 8 bases. The CDR3 runs 15 residues. With 2 bases clipped from V and 0 bases from J, the junction kept 0 bases outside the gene matches. Germline values: CDR1 GTSNPN, CDR2 SVGIG (reference sequence). The CDR3 region is CAWSRGGSGANVLTF. In DNA form, the CDR3 reads TGTGCCTGGAGTCGGGGGGGCTCTGGGGCCAACGTCCTGACTTTC.

The rearrangement joins TRBV5-1 to TRBJ2-1; TRBD1 aligns across 8 bases. Germline trimming cut 2 bases from V and 6 bases from J; bases unmatched to any gene: 7. The germline V gene has CDR1 SGHRS and CDR2 YFSETQ. The CDR3 has 15 amino acids. In DNA, the CDR3 is TGCGCCAGCAGCTTTCCCGGGACAGGAGGCAATGAGCAGTTCTTC. This sequence encodes CASSFPGTGGNEQFF.